The 10 T cell receptor beta chains presented below share a single source sample, sequenced in a study of technical replicates of blood from a handful of donors. Generated by immunoSEQ multiplex PCR, the TCRdb table keeps only in-frame clones and is missing some. The sample holds fewer than 70,000 clones, around 83% seen once. The sequenced sample was PBMCs. The source of these receptors is a human donor in good health. Some clones in this sample may be carry-over from other donors' samples.

The chain carries TRBV4-3 and TRBJ2-3, with TRBD1 as a possible D gene (6 bases). CDR3 size: 17 residues. The germline V gene has CDR1 LGHNA and CDR2 YSLEER. Trimming removed 1 base at V and 1 base at J, with 15 bases between. The chain's CDR3 is CASSQAQGGDRTDTQYF. The CDR3 nucleotides read TGCGCCAGCAGCCAAGCACAGGGTGGGGACCGCACAGATACGCAGTATTTT.

The table lists this clone with a count of one. This rearrangement joins TRBV2 to TRBJ1-4, with TRBD1 as a possible D gene (5 bases). CDR1 is SNHLY and CDR2 is FYNNEI in the germline V gene. The CDR3 has 15 residues. V was clipped by 8 bases and J by 3 bases, with 16 bases between them. CDR3 sequence reads: CASLLRGQPNEKLFF. CDR3 nucleotides: TGTGCCAGCTTATTAAGGGGTCAGCCTAATGAAAAACTGTTTTTT. The complete variable domain, with remaining parts taken from reference TRBV2 and TRBJ1-4, reads EPEVTQTPSHQVTQMGQEVILRCVPISNHLYFYWYRQILGQKVEFLVSFYNNEISEKSEIFDDQFSVERPDGSNFTLKIRSTKLEDSAMYFCASLLRGQPNEKLFFGSGTQLSVL.

This clone was observed a handful of times. The chain couples TRBV5-1 to TRBJ1-3; a weak D match, TRBD1 (6 bases). The length of the CDR3 is 15 residues. Looked up from germline, CDR1 is SGHRS and CDR2 is YFSETQ. Between the trimmed V and J ends, which lost 3 bases and 0 bases, there was a span of 10 bases. The DNA of the CDR3 is TGCGCCAGCAGCTCGGACAGAACCTCTGGAAACACCATATATTTT. Protein sequence: CASSSDRTSGNTIYF.

The chain is built from TRBV7-8 and TRBJ2-7; a weak D match, TRBD1 (6 bases). CDR1 is SGHVS and CDR2 is FQNEAQ in the germline V gene. CDR3 length: 14 residues. Trimming left V 0 bases short and J 6 bases short, with 12 bases between. The chain's CDR3 is CASSLAARGLEQYF. In DNA form, the CDR3 reads TGTGCCAGCAGCTTAGCGGCCAGGGGCCTCGAGCAGTACTTC.

The chain combines TRBV2 with TRBJ2-5, with 7 bases identical to TRBD2. The CDR3 runs to 13 residues. The V segment lost 11 bases and the J segment 3 bases; nucleotides outside the gene matches: 9. Germline V gene sequence: CDR1 SNHLY, CDR2 FYNNEI. This CDR3 reads CAASGLAEETQYF. The CDR3 nucleotides are TGTGCCGCAAGTGGGCTAGCGGAAGAGACCCAGTACTTC.

The J gene is TRBJ2-5, the V gene TRBV23-1; 12 bases map to TRBD2. TRBV23-1 is filed as an ORF, its function uncertain. The CDR3 spans 16 residues. The J segment lost 5 bases and the V segment lost 4 bases, leaving 8 bases of the junction unmatched. The CDR3 loop is CASSPASGRARETQYF. CDR3 in DNA: TGCGCCAGCAGTCCTGCTAGCGGGAGGGCCCGGGAGACCCAGTACTTC.

The V call is TRBV5-1, the J call TRBJ1-1; D call uncertain. Trimming shortened V by 0 bases and J by 8 bases, and 11 bases separated the two germline ends. The CDR3 totals 13 residues. CDR1 is SGHRS, CDR2 YFSETQ, per germline. The CDR3 loop is CASSLEIEREAFF. The CDR3 bases are TGCGCCAGCAGCTTGGAAATTGAGCGCGAAGCTTTCTTT.

J is TRBJ2-3 and V is TRBV9; 7 nucleotides match TRBD1. V was clipped by 0 bases and J by 4 bases; unmatched bases: 8. Germline V gene data show CDR1 as SGDLS and CDR2 as YYNGEE. The CDR3 has 16 amino acids. The CDR3 bases are TGTGCCAGCAGCGTAGTCACGACAGGGTCGGCAGATACGCAGTATTTT. Residues: CASSVVTTGSADTQYF.

This chain connects TRBV12-5 to TRBJ1-2; D is uncertain. The CDR3 runs 12 residues. Trimming took off 4 bases at V and 8 bases at J, with 11 bases between the two ends. The germline gives CDR1 LGHNT, CDR2 FRNRAP. The CDR3 is CASGSGMGGYTF. The CDR3, as DNA: TGTGCTAGTGGTTCGGGGATGGGAGGCTACACCTTC.

The chain uses TRBV7-3 and TRBJ2-3, with D perhaps TRBD1 (5 bases). The CDR3 sequence is 14 residues long. V was clipped by 3 bases and J by 2 bases, with 9 bases between them. Per germline, CDR1 SGHTA and CDR2 FQGTGA. CDR3 nucleotide sequence: TGTGCCAGCAGCTTGACAGCCGTCACAGATACGCAGTATTTT. Protein: CASSLTAVTDTQYF.